This record concerns one TCR beta chain sequence. Its antigen has not been determined. The record has no base qualities; no much larger clone is one base away. The TCR beta CDR3 regions were amplified from the RNA transcripts. A first-round RT-PCR of the TCR CDR3 used the HTBI primer set with the Qiagen OneStep RT-PCR kit. A second multiplex PCR round built the libraries, followed by size selection and purification. Libraries were sequenced paired-end with 100 bp reads on an Illumina HiSeq2000. The published analysis was carried out like this. Raw data were processed with SOAPnuke, discarding reads with adapters, uncalled bases, mean Phred below 15, or no exact constant-primer or identifier match. High-quality paired reads were merged with COPE v1.2.5, and unique nucleotide sequences were defined as clonotypes. MiTCR v1.1 was used to align the clonotypes against IMGT TRBV, TRBD and TRBJ reference segments. The analysis was restricted to V-J combinations with a frequency above 0.0001, which together covered just over 98% of the repertoires. The TCS score was defined as F50 (clonal expansion) divided by E x V (chaos), with BLOSUM62-based TCRdist calculated between CDR3 peptides within each V-J. Welch's t-statistics and random forest reduced around 550 V-J features to roughly 13, which were used in a naive Bayes classifier (R e1071). TCRdb reran the public reads through fastp at Q25 and MiXCR, keeping productive beta chains. Every CDR3 protein is listed once, alongside the most common genes and DNA of its rows. It is TCRdb's table, rather than the study itself, that gives the V and J calls and clone size. The sample records about 500,000 distinct CDR3 sequences, approximately 16% of which are singletons. In total, the top ten clones hold about 17% of the sample.

Graves' hyperthyroidism was defined as stable when no progression to ophthalmopathy occurred over 18 months of follow-up. Hyperthyroidism patients were newly diagnosed, with disease duration under 2 months, and aged 18 to 65 years. Any patient with an uncontrolled infection, another autoimmune disease, pregnancy or lactation was excluded. Clinical symptoms, serum thyroxine and TRAb, thyroid ultrasound, and orbital computed tomography formed the basis for the diagnoses. PBMCs were separated from roughly 10 ml of fresh peripheral blood using Ficoll-Paque density gradient centrifugation. Trizol reagent was used to extract total RNA, and RNA quality was then checked on an Agilent 2100 Bioanalyzer. The sample belongs to a study of T cells in Graves' hyperthyroidism and ophthalmopathy (dated by TCRdb to between 2019 and 2020). For the study in its entirety: Peripheral blood was collected at initial diagnosis, before any treatment. To identify TCR V-J signatures that set the groups apart, the researchers used a discovery cohort of 100 or so patients, made up of about 44 with Graves' ophthalmopathy and some 56 with stable Graves' hyperthyroidism. The paper reports TCR Vbeta CDR3 sequencing of some 140 peripheral blood samples: around 45 ophthalmopathy, some 80 hyperthyroidism and around 17 progressor patients. An independent validation cohort of some 18 hyperthyroidism patients and 15 or so patients who later progressed to ophthalmopathy tested prospective prediction of ophthalmopathy. The 100 or so discovery patients were randomly divided into training and test sets at a 7:3 ratio. After blood sampling, hyperthyroidism patients were treated with methimazole at a starting dose of 30 mg daily, and ophthalmopathy patients were treated with high-dose intravenous methylprednisolone. In more than 5 Graves' hyperthyroidism patients, the study also compared T-cell repertoires from thyroid tissue with T-cell repertoires from blood.

Including cysteine and phenylalanine, the CDR3 has 17 amino acids. Only the CDR3 DNA stays, 51 bases, in frame from base 1. For CDR1 and CDR2, the germline V gene lists KGHDR and SFDVKD. V is reduced by 2 bases and J by 3 bases, leaving a spacing of 15 bases between them. The paper's findings and limits, for the study overall: A model built on a 13 V-J signature distinguished ophthalmopathy from stable hyperthyroidism, reaching 87.88% sensitivity and 81.08% specificity in cross-validation and 80%/75% in testing. Blood samples also contained most of the expanded thyroid clonotypes (frequency above 0.001), which suggests that blood repertoires may reflect thyroid immune responses. Sample size was not statistically predetermined, and investigators were not blinded to group allocation. In validation, the model predicted progression to ophthalmopathy a median of roughly 6.1 months before onset, with approximately 70% sensitivity and about 72% specificity.

This sequence was found in a woman aged 18-29 years with Graves' hyperthyroidism. Sample: blood. The chain uses TRBV24-1 and TRBJ2-2; TRBD1 might be the D gene, on 6 matching bases. CDR3 region: CATSDSPTPGDTGELFF. The DNA sequence is given as TGTGCCACCAGTGATTCGCCCACCCCAGGGGACACCGGGGAGCTGTTTTTT.